The subject of this entry is one T cell receptor (beta chain). Its target is not known. The donors, aged 6 to 90, were healthy Caucasians from Russia. The sample originates from a study of blood T cells in healthy people across ages. Study results and caveats: TCR beta diversity, measured per million T cells, fell in a roughly linear way with age.

Together with a sample-barcoded 5' primer, a J-beta primer mix was included in a second PCR lasting roughly 7 to 11 cycles. Tagging of each cDNA molecule was performed by a template-switch adaptor with 12 random nucleotides. TCRdb reanalysed the 5' RACE reads using MiXCR and keeps one entry per CDR3 protein. The sample includes about 1.8 million distinct CDR3 sequences, just under 50% of them seen just once. The V end was cut by 6 bases, the J end by 4 bases, with 29 bases between. The length of the CDR3 is 19 residues. Germline-derived CDR1 and CDR2 are KGHSH and LQKENI. The V call is TRBV18, the J call TRBJ2-3; D may be TRBD1 (6 bases). The sequenced material came from blood. This sequence was found in a middle-aged woman in good health. The CDR3 DNA reads as TGTGCCAGCTCGCCAGACTCTTTACAGGGTCGAACACAAGCAGATACGCAGTATTTT. Encoded protein: CASSPDSLQGRTQADTQYF.